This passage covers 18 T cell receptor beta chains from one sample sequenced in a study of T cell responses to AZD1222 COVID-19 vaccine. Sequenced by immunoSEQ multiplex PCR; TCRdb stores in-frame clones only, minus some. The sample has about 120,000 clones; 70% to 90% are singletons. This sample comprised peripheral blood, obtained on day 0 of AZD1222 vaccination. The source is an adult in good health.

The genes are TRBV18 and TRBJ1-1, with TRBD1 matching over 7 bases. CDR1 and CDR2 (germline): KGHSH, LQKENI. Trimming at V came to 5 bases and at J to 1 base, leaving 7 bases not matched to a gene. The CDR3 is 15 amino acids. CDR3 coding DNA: TGTGCCAGCTCATCGACAGGGTTGGGGAACACTGAAGCTTTCTTT. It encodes CASSSTGLGNTEAFF.

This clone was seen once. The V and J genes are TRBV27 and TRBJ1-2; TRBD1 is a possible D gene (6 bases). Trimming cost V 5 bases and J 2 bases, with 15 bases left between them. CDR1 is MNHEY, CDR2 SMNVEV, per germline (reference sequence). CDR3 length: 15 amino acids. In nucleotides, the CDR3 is TGTGCCAGCAGTCCCGGACAGAGGATGAACTATGGCTACACCTTC. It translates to CASSPGQRMNYGYTF.

The chain's CDR3 is CASATGPYNEQFF. The CDR3, as DNA: TGTGCCAGCGCGACAGGTCCCTACAATGAGCAGTTCTTC. The V and J genes are TRBV6-5 and TRBJ2-1; maybe TRBD1 (6 bases). CDR1 MNHEY and CDR2 SVGAGI come from the germline V gene. This CDR3 contains 13 residues. V lost 8 bases, J lost 2 bases, and 10 bases lay in between.

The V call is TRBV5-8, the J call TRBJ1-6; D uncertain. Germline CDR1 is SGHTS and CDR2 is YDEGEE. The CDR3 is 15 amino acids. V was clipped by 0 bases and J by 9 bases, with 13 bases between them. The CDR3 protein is CASSLAPGSGSPLHF. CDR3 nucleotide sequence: TGTGCCAGCAGCTTGGCCCCTGGAAGCGGTTCACCCCTCCACTTT.

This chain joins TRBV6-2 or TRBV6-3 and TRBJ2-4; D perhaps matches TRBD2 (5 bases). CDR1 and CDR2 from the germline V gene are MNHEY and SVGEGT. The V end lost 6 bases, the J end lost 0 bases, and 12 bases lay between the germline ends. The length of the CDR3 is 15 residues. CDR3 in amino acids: CASSPEGLAKNIQYF. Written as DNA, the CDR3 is TGTGCCAGCAGCCCCGAAGGACTAGCCAAAAACATTCAGTACTTC.

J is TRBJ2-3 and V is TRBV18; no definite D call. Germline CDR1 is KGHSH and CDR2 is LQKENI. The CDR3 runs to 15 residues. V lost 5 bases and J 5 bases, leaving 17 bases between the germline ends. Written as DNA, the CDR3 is TGTGCCAGCTCAGAAAGTCCAAGGAGAGTAGATACGCAGTATTTT. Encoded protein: CASSESPRRVDTQYF. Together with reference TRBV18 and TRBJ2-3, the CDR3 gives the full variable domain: NAGVMQNPRHLVRRRGQEARLRCSPMKGHSHVYWYRQLPEEGLKFMVYLQKENIIDESGMPKERFSAEFPKEGPSILRIQQVVRGDSAAYFCASSESPRRVDTQYFGPGTRLTVL.

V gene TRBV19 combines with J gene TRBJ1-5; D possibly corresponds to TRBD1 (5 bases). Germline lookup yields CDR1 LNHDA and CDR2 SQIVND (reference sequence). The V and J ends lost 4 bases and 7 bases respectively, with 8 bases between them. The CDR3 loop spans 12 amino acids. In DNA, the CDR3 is TGTGCCAGTAGTAGGCGGGGGCAGCCCCAGCATTTT. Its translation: CASSRRGQPQHF.

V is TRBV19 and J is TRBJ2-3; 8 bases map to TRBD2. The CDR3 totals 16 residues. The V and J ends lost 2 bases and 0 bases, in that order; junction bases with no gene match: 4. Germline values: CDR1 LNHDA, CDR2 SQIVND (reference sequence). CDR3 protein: CASSILSGSSTDTQYF. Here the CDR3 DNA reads TGTGCCAGTAGTATACTGAGCGGGAGTAGCACAGATACGCAGTATTTT. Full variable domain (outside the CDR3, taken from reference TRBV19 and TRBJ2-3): DGGITQSPKYLFRKEGQNVTLSCEQNLNHDAMYWYRQDPGQGLRLIYYSQIVNDFQKGDIAEGYSVSREKKESFPLTVTSAQKNPTAFYLCASSILSGSSTDTQYFGPGTRLTVL.

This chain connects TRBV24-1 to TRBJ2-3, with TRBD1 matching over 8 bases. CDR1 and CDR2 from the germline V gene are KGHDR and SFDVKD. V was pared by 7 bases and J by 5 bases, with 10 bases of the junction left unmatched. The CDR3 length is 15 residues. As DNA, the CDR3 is TGTGCCACCAGCGGGAACCCAGGGGGCATAGATACGCAGTATTTT. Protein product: CATSGNPGGIDTQYF.

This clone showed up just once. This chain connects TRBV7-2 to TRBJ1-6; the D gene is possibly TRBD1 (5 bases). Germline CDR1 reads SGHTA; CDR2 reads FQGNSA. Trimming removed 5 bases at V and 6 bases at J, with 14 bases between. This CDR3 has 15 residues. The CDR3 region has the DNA TGTGCCAGCAGCCCGGGACTGATTACTAATTCACCCCTCCACTTT. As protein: CASSPGLITNSPLHF.

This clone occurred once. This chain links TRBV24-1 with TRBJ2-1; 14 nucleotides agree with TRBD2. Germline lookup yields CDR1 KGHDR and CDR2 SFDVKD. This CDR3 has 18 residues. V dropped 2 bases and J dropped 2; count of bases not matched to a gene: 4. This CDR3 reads CATSDWGTSGSPYNEQFF. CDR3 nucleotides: TGTGCCACCAGTGATTGGGGGACTAGCGGGAGCCCCTACAATGAGCAGTTCTTC.

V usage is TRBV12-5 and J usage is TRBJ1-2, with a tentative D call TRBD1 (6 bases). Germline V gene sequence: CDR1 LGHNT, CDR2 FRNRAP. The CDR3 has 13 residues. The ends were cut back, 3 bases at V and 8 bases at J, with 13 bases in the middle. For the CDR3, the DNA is TGTGCTAGTGGTTTTGTGGGGGCTAGGGGCTACACCTTC. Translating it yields CASGFVGARGYTF.

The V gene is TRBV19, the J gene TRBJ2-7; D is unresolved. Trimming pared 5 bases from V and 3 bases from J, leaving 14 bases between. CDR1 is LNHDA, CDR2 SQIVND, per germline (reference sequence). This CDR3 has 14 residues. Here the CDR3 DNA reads TGTGCCAGTAGTCTCCAGGATTACAGCTACGAGCAGTACTTC. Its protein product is CASSLQDYSYEQYF. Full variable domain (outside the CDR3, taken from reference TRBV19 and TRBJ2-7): DGGITQSPKYLFRKEGQNVTLSCEQNLNHDAMYWYRQDPGQGLRLIYYSQIVNDFQKGDIAEGYSVSREKKESFPLTVTSAQKNPTAFYLCASSLQDYSYEQYFGPGTRLTVT.

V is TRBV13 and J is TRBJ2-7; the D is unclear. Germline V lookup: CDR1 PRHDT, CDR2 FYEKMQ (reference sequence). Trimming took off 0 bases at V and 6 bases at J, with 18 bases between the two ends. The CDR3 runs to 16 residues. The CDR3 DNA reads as TGTGCCAGCAGCTTAGGCCTGAACGGGTTCTTACGCGAGCAGTACTTC. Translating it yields CASSLGLNGFLREQYF.

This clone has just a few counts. In DNA form, the CDR3 reads TGTGCCAGCTCACCAGAAGGGACAGGGGGAAGTAGGCAGTACTTC. Its translation is CASSPEGTGGSRQYF. This chain joins TRBV18 and TRBJ2-7, with 11 bases matching TRBD1. V gave up 2 bases and J gave up 9 bases; unmatched junction bases: 9. From germline, CDR1 is KGHSH and CDR2 LQKENI. This CDR3 contains 15 residues.

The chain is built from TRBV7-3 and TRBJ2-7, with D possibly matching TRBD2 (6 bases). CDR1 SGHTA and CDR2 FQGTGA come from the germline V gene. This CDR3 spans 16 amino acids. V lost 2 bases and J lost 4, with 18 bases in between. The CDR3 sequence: CASSLFMREPFYEQYF. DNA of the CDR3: TGTGCCAGCAGCTTATTTATGCGGGAACCTTTTTACGAGCAGTACTTC.

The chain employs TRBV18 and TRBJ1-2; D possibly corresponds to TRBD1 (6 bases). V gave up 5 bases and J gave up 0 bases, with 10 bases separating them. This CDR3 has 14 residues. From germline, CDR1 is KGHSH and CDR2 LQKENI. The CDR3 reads CASSGQLANYGYTF. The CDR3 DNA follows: TGTGCCAGCTCAGGACAGCTAGCTAACTATGGCTACACCTTC.

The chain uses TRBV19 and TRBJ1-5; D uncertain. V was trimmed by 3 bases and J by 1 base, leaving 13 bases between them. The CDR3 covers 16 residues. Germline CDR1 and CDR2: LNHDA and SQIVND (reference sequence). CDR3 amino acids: CASSMVGMGSNQPQHF. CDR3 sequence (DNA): TGTGCCAGTAGTATGGTAGGAATGGGGAGCAATCAGCCCCAGCATTTT.